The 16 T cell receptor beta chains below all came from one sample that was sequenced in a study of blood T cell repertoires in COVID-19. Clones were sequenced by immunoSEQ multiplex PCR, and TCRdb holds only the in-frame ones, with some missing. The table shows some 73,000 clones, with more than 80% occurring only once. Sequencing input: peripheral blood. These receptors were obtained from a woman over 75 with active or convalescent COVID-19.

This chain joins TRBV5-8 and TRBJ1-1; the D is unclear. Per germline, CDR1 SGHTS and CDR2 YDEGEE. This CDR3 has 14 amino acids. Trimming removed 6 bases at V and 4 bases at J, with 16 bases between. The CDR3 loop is CASKPSLTTTEAFF. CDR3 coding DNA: TGTGCCAGCAAGCCTAGCTTAACCACCACTGAAGCTTTCTTT.

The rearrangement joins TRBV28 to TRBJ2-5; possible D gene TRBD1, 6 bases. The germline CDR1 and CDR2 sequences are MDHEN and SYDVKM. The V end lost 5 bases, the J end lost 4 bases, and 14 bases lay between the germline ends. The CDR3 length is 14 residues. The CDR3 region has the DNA TGTGCCAGCAGTACTCTAACAGGGTCAGAGACCCAGTACTTC. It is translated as CASSTLTGSETQYF.

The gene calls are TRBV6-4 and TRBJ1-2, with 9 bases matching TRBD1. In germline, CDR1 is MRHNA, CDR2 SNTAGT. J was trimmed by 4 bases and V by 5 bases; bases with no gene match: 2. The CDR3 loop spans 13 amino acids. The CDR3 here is CASSSDRGYGYTF. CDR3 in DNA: TGTGCCAGCAGTTCGGACAGGGGCTATGGCTACACCTTC.

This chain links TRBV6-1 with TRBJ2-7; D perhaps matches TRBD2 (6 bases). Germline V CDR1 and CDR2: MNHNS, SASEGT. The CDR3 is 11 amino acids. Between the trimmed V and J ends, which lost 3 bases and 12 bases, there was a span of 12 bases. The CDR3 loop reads CASSDVSSAYF. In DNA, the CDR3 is TGTGCCAGCAGTGATGTGTCTAGCGCGTACTTC.

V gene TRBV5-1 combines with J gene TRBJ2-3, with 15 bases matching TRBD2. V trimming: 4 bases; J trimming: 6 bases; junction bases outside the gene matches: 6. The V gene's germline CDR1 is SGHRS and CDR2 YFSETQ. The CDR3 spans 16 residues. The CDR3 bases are TGCGCCAGCAGCGCTGGGACTAGCGGGGGGTGGGATACGCAGTATTTT. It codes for CASSAGTSGGWDTQYF.

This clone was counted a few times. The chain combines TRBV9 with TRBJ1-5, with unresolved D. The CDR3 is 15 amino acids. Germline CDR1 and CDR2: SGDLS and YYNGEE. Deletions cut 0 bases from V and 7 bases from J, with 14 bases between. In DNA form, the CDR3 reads TGTGCCAGCAGCGTAGACGCGACCGCTAGGCAGCCCCAGCATTTT. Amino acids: CASSVDATARQPQHF.

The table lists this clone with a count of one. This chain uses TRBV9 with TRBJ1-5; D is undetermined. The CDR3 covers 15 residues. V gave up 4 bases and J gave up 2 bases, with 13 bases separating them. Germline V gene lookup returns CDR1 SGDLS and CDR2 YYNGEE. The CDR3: CASSRSDLGNQPQHF. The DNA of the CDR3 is TGTGCCAGCAGCAGGTCGGATCTAGGCAATCAGCCCCAGCATTTT.

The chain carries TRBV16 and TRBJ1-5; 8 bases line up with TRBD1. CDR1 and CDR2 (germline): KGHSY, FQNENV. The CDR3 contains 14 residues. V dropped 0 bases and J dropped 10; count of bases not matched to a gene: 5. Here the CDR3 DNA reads TGTGCCAGCAGCCAATCGGGACAGGTGGGTCCCCAGCATTTT. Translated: CASSQSGQVGPQHF.

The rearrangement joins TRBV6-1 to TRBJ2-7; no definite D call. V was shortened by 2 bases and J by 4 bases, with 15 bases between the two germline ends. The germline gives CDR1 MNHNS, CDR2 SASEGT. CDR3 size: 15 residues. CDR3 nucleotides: TGTGCCAGCAGTGAAATCGGGTATTCAGCTTACGAGCAGTACTTC. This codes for CASSEIGYSAYEQYF.

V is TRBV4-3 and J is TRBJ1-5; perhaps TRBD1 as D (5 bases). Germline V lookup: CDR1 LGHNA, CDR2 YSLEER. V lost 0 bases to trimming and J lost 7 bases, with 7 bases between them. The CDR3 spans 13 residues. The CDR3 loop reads CASSQETGQPQHF. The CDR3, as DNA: TGCGCCAGCAGCCAAGAAACAGGACAGCCCCAGCATTTT.

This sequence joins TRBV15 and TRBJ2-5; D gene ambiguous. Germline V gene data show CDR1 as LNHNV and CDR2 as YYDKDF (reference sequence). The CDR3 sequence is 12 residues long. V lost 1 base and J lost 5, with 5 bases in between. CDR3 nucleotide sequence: TGTGCCACCAGCAGAGTTCAGGAGACCCAGTACTTC. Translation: CATSRVQETQYF.

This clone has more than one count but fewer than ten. The CDR3 is CASSAATFSGGNYGYTF. The CDR3 DNA is TGTGCCAGCAGTGCAGCAACGTTCAGCGGAGGTAACTATGGCTACACCTTC. The chain recombines TRBV25-1 with TRBJ1-2; D remains ambiguous. V lost 4 bases and J lost 1, with 19 bases in between. The CDR3 is made up of 17 amino acids. Germline V gene lookup returns CDR1 MGHDK and CDR2 SYGVNS.

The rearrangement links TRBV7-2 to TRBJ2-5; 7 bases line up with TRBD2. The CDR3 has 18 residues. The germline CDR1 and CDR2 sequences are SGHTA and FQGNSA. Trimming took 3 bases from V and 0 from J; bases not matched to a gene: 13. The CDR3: CASSFRTSLISYQETQYF. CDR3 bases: TGTGCCAGCAGCTTCCGGACTAGTCTAATCTCGTACCAAGAGACCCAGTACTTC.

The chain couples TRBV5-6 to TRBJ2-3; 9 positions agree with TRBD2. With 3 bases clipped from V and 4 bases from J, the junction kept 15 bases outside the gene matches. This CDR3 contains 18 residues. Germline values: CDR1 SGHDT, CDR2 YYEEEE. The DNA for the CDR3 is TGTGCCAGCAGCTCACCGGGACTCGCGGGGGGGCCTCCAGATACGCAGTATTTT. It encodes CASSSPGLAGGPPDTQYF.

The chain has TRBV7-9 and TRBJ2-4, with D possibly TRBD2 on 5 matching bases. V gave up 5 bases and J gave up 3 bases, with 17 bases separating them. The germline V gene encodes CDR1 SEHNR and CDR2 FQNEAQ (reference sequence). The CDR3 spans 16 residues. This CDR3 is CASSPLPGLGKNIQYF. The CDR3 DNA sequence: TGTGCCAGCAGCCCCCTGCCGGGGTTGGGCAAAAACATTCAGTACTTC.

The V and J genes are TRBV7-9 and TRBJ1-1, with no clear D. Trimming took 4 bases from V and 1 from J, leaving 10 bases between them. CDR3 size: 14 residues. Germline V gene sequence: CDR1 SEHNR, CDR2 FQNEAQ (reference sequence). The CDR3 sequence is CASSSLSGNTEAFF. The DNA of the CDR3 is TGTGCCAGCAGCTCCCTCAGTGGGAACACTGAAGCTTTCTTT.